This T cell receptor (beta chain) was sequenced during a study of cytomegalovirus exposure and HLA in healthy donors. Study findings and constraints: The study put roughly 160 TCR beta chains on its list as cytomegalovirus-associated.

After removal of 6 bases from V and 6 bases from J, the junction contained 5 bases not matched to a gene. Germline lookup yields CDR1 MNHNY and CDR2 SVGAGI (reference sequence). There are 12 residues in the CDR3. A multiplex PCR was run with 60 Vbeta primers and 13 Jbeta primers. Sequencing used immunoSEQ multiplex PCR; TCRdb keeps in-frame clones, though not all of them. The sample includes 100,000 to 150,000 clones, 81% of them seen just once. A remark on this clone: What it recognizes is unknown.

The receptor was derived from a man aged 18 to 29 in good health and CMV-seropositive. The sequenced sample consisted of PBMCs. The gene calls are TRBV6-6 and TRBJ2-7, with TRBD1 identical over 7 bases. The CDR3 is CASSTQGSEQYF. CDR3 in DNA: TGTGCCAGCAGCACACAGGGGAGCGAGCAGTACTTC.